The 26 T cell receptor beta chains listed next were all sequenced from one sample in a study of cytomegalovirus exposure and HLA in healthy donors. PCR amplification relied on 60 Vbeta primers (plus 13 Jbeta primers). Sequencing used immunoSEQ multiplex PCR; TCRdb keeps in-frame clones, though not all of them. Among more than 100,000 clones listed, more than 60% were seen once. The specimen sequenced was PBMCs. The receptor set was obtained from a woman aged 35 to 49 in good health and CMV-seropositive.

The V gene is TRBV2, the J gene TRBJ2-5; the match to TRBD1 covers 9 bases. Germline CDR1 reads SNHLY; CDR2 reads FYNNEI. The J segment lost 5 bases and the V segment lost 7 bases, leaving 8 bases of the junction unmatched. CDR3 length: 14 amino acids. CDR3: CASNPGTGWETQYF. In nucleotides, the CDR3 is TGTGCCAGCAATCCCGGGACAGGGTGGGAGACCCAGTACTTC.

This clone was seen a few times. The rearrangement links TRBV6-6 to TRBJ2-7, with TRBD2 identical over 9 bases. Germline CDR1 is MNHNY and CDR2 is SVGAGI (reference sequence). There are 16 residues in the CDR3. The trim removed 6 bases at V and 4 bases at J, leaving 13 bases unmatched. The CDR3 sequence: CASSQYLAGFGYEQYF. The CDR3 bases are TGTGCCAGCAGCCAGTACCTAGCGGGGTTTGGGTACGAGCAGTACTTC.

The chain has TRBV18 and TRBJ2-7; 11 bases align to TRBD2. This CDR3 has 16 residues. Germline V gene sequence: CDR1 KGHSH, CDR2 LQKENI. The V and J ends lost 1 base and 6 bases, in that order; junction bases with no gene match: 8. The CDR3 is CASSPLELAGAGEQYF. CDR3 coding DNA: TGTGCCAGCTCACCACTAGAACTAGCGGGAGCAGGCGAGCAGTACTTC.

Turning to this clone: Other DNA sequences of this sample code for an identical CDR3. The J gene is TRBJ1-4, the V gene TRBV6-5; 7 nucleotides agree with TRBD1. Germline CDR1 MNHEY, CDR2 SVGAGI. V gave up 5 bases and J gave up 4 bases; unmatched junction bases: 4. The CDR3 runs to 14 residues. CDR3 in amino acids: CASSPGQLNEKLFF. The CDR3 bases are TGTGCCAGCAGTCCGGGACAGCTTAATGAAAAACTGTTTTTT.

The gene calls are TRBV29-1 and TRBJ2-1, with a possible D match to TRBD1 (6 bases). The V gene lost 6 bases and the J gene lost 4 bases, with 10 bases spanning the gap. Per the germline V gene, CDR1 is SQVTM and CDR2 is ANQGSEA. The CDR3 loop spans 12 amino acids. CDR3 sequence: CSVYRVYNEQFF. The CDR3 DNA reads TGCAGCGTCTACAGGGTGTACAATGAGCAGTTCTTC.

The chain employs TRBV13 and TRBJ2-7; the D gene is possibly TRBD2 (7 bases). Between the trimmed V and J ends, which lost 0 bases and 2 bases, there was a span of 14 bases. The CDR3 spans 16 residues. The germline V gene has CDR1 PRHDT and CDR2 FYEKMQ (reference sequence). In DNA form, the CDR3 reads TGTGCCAGCAGCTTAGGTGGTAGGGGGGGCACCTACGAGCAGTACTTC. It encodes CASSLGGRGGTYEQYF.

This clone was observed a handful of times. CDR3 protein: CASSELAGGQETQYF. CDR3 in DNA: TGTGCCAGCAGTGAACTAGCGGGGGGGCAAGAGACCCAGTACTTC. V usage is TRBV6-1 and J usage is TRBJ2-5, with 12 bases matching TRBD2. The CDR3 runs to 15 residues. J was trimmed by 2 bases and V by 2 bases; bases with no gene match: 0. Germline CDR1 and CDR2: MNHNS and SASEGT.

The chain uses TRBV2 and TRBJ2-1; TRBD2 matches 13 bases. V lost 6 bases and J lost 6; bases outside the gene matches: 8. This CDR3 spans 16 amino acids. Germline V gene lookup returns CDR1 SNHLY and CDR2 FYNNEI. This chain's CDR3 is CASSHRTSGSPNEQFF. DNA for the CDR3: TGTGCCAGCAGCCACAGGACTAGCGGGAGTCCCAATGAGCAGTTCTTC.

This chain uses TRBV2 with TRBJ1-2; a possible D gene is TRBD1 (5 bases). Germline assignment: CDR1 SNHLY and CDR2 FYNNEI. V gave up 2 bases and J gave up 12 bases, with 10 bases separating them. The CDR3 consists of 11 residues. The CDR3 is CASSEPGYDTF. The CDR3 DNA follows: TGTGCCAGCAGTGAACCAGGGTATGACACCTTC.

This clone was seen more than once but under ten times. A much bigger clone sits one base away, suggesting this may be a read error. This chain links TRBV5-1 with TRBJ1-1; the D gene is possibly TRBD1 (5 bases). Germline lookup yields CDR1 SGHRS and CDR2 YFSETQ. The length of the CDR3 is 14 residues. Trimming shortened V by 0 bases and J by 8 bases, and 14 bases separated the two germline ends. As DNA, the CDR3 is TGCGCCAGCAGCTTGGACTTGGCAGGGCGAGAAGCTTTCTTT. Protein sequence: CASSLDLAGREAFF.

This clone occurred once. The chain combines TRBV7-6 with TRBJ1-3, with D possibly TRBD1 on 6 matching bases. V lost 1 base and J 4 bases, leaving 11 bases between the germline ends. Germline values: CDR1 SGHVS, CDR2 FNYEAQ. The CDR3 covers 15 residues. The DNA for the CDR3 is TGTGCCAGCAGCTTAGAAGGCGGGGGCGGAAACACCATATATTTT. Translation: CASSLEGGGGNTIYF.

This clone is a singleton in its sample. The CDR3, as DNA: TGTGCCAGCAGCTTGTACCTACAGTCTAGCGCAGATACGCAGTATTTT. Protein product: CASSLYLQSSADTQYF. V and J are TRBV5-6 and TRBJ2-3; TRBD2 might be the D (6 bases). The V gene's germline CDR1 is SGHDT and CDR2 YYEEEE. V was pared by 1 base and J by 4 bases, with 16 bases between. The CDR3 is made up of 16 amino acids.

On this clone itself: One end of the junction fails to match germline, which may point to a read error. The chain carries TRBV18 and TRBJ1-2; TRBD1 matches 8 bases. The germline V gene encodes CDR1 KGHSH and CDR2 LQKENI. The CDR3 has 11 amino acids. DNA of the CDR3: TGTGCCAGCTCACCGGGACAGGACTACCCCTTC. This sequence encodes CASSPGQDYPF.

A single count supports this clone. The chain joins TRBV11-2 to TRBJ2-1, with D possibly matching TRBD2 (5 bases). V lost 2 bases, J lost 0 bases, and 14 bases lay in between. From germline, CDR1 is SGHAT and CDR2 FQNNGV. The CDR3 loop spans 17 amino acids. CDR3 amino acids: CASSLFFAGNSYNEQFF. CDR3 DNA: TGTGCCAGCAGCTTATTTTTCGCGGGCAACTCCTACAATGAGCAGTTCTTC.

This rearrangement joins TRBV7-9 to TRBJ2-3; 12 bases map to TRBD2. J was trimmed by 6 bases and V by 0 bases; bases with no gene match: 4. This CDR3 is 16 amino acids long. The V gene's germline CDR1 is SEHNR and CDR2 FQNEAQ (reference sequence). The CDR3 DNA follows: TGTGCCAGCAGCTTAGCACTAGCGGGAGGAGGTGATACGCAGTATTTT. Amino acid sequence: CASSLALAGGGDTQYF.

The chain employs TRBV18 and TRBJ2-5; D is possibly TRBD2 (6 bases). Germline values: CDR1 KGHSH, CDR2 LQKENI. Trimming took 0 bases from V and 2 from J, leaving 10 bases between them. This CDR3 region has 15 residues. The CDR3 coding sequence is TGTGCCAGCTCACCACCGACCGGGAGACAAGAGACCCAGTACTTC. Its protein product is CASSPPTGRQETQYF.

The chain employs TRBV28 and TRBJ2-7; 7 bases line up with TRBD1. After removal of 6 bases from V and 4 bases from J, the junction contained 9 bases not matched to a gene. The germline V gene has CDR1 MDHEN and CDR2 SYDVKM. The CDR3 contains 14 residues. As DNA, the CDR3 is TGTGCCAGCAGGATAGACAGGGATTATTACGAGCAGTACTTC. It is translated as CASRIDRDYYEQYF.

The chain recombines TRBV15 with TRBJ1-3, with unresolved D. Germline-derived CDR1 and CDR2 are LNHNV and YYDKDF (reference sequence). The ends were cut back, 0 bases at V and 0 bases at J, with 9 bases in the middle. The CDR3 consists of 16 residues. DNA of the CDR3: TGTGCCACCAGCAGAGACAGGCAAAGCTCTGGAAACACCATATATTTT. Its protein is CATSRDRQSSGNTIYF.

The chain recombines TRBV7-8 with TRBJ2-7, with a tentative D call TRBD1 (6 bases). Germline V gives CDR1 SGHVS, CDR2 FQNEAQ. The CDR3 has 15 residues. The V and J ends lost 2 bases and 3 bases respectively, with 14 bases between them. CDR3 region: CASSLSGASFYEQYF. Here the CDR3 DNA reads TGTGCCAGCAGCTTATCAGGGGCCTCTTTCTACGAGCAGTACTTC.

In this sample, this clone turned up a few times. The chain has TRBV7-8 and TRBJ2-5, with D uncertain. The germline gives CDR1 SGHVS, CDR2 FQNEAQ. V gave up 0 bases and J gave up 4 bases, with 6 bases separating them. The length of the CDR3 is 13 residues. CDR3: CASSLAPIETQYF. CDR3 sequence (DNA): TGTGCCAGCAGCTTAGCCCCCATAGAGACCCAGTACTTC. Complete variable domain (other parts from reference TRBV7-8 and TRBJ2-5): GAGVSQSPRYKVAKRGQDVALRCDPISGHVSLFWYQQALGQGPEFLTYFQNEAQLDKSGLPSDRFFAERPEGSVSTLKIQRTQQEDSAVYLCASSLAPIETQYFGPGTRLLVL.

This chain connects TRBV7-9 to TRBJ1-4, with TRBD1 matching 7 bases. The germline gives CDR1 SEHNR, CDR2 FQNEAQ (reference sequence). The length of the CDR3 is 16 residues. V lost 5 bases to trimming and J lost 0 bases; unmatched junction nucleotides: 6. This CDR3 is CASSRTGTATNEKLFF. The DNA of the CDR3 is TGTGCCAGCAGCAGAACCGGGACAGCAACTAATGAAAAACTGTTTTTT.

This clone was detected only once. The genes are TRBV30 and TRBJ2-7, with TRBD1 matching 8 bases. The germline CDR1 and CDR2 sequences are GTSNPN and SVGIG (reference sequence). The CDR3 loop spans 20 amino acids. Trimming took 0 bases from V and 1 from J; bases not matched to a gene: 20. The CDR3 loop reads CAWSVRLEDRDLRSSYEQYF. The CDR3 nucleotides are TGTGCCTGGAGTGTACGGCTCGAGGACAGGGACCTAAGATCGTCCTACGAGCAGTACTTC.

This clone showed up just a few times. V and J are TRBV5-1 and TRBJ2-7; 9 bases line up with TRBD1. The CDR3 consists of 16 residues. Germline values: CDR1 SGHRS, CDR2 YFSETQ. V shed 4 bases and J 3 bases; nucleotides not matched to a gene: 11. The CDR3 DNA follows: TGCGCCAGCAGCGGCCCGGGGGACAGGGTCTTCTACGAGCAGTACTTC. Protein sequence: CASSGPGDRVFYEQYF.

This clone is a singleton in its sample. The CDR3 region is CASAQILNTEAFF. Written as DNA, the CDR3 is TGTGCCAGCGCTCAGATACTGAACACTGAAGCTTTCTTT. This chain links TRBV2 with TRBJ1-1; D not resolved. With 8 bases removed from V and 0 bases from J, the gap between germline ends came to 10 bases. This CDR3 spans 13 amino acids. The germline gives CDR1 SNHLY, CDR2 FYNNEI. Based on the CDR3 plus reference TRBV2 and TRBJ1-1, the full variable domain is EPEVTQTPSHQVTQMGQEVILRCVPISNHLYFYWYRQILGQKVEFLVSFYNNEISEKSEIFDDQFSVERPDGSNFTLKIRSTKLEDSAMYFCASAQILNTEAFFGQGTRLTVV.

The chain joins TRBV27 to TRBJ2-2; 8 bases are a match to TRBD2. Trimming removed 8 bases from V and 2 bases from J; junction bases left unmatched: 13. Germline assignment: CDR1 MNHEY and CDR2 SMNVEV (reference sequence). This CDR3 comprises 17 residues. The CDR3 sequence is CASSTLAVTGNTGELFF. The CDR3 bases are TGTGCCAGCTCCACACTAGCGGTTACCGGAAACACCGGGGAGCTGTTTTTT.

This clone was seen once. The V call is TRBV28, the J call TRBJ1-2; 7 nucleotides match TRBD1. The germline V gene encodes CDR1 MDHEN and CDR2 SYDVKM. CDR3 size: 14 residues. With 7 bases clipped from V and 3 bases from J, the junction kept 8 bases outside the gene matches. The CDR3 nucleotides are TGTGCCAGCATCCCGGGAGGGGGCCACTATGGCTACACCTTC. This translates into CASIPGGGHYGYTF.